Sequencing of this T cell receptor (beta chain) was carried out in a study of immune evolution from preneoplasia to lung adenocarcinoma. Notes on the study in general: Top clone frequencies peaked in normal lung, apparently declining through invasive adenocarcinoma. Normal lung had highest clonality; later lesions appeared denser, more diverse.

For this clone: Its antigen remains unknown.

CDR3 length: 12 amino acids. Trimming removed 4 bases at V and 9 bases at J, with 10 bases between. In germline, CDR1 is SGHDN, CDR2 FVKESK. This table comes from immunoSEQ multiplex PCR, and its TCRdb copy is limited to in-frame clones, with some not included. The sample records some 5,000 clones, around 68% being singletons. Histologic diagnosis was independently verified by two lung pathologists. The genes are TRBV14 and TRBJ2-1; TRBD2 might be the D (5 bases). Sequences were obtained from FFPE adjacent normal lung tissue. The receptor was isolated from a person aged 55-85 years with lung adenocarcinoma. CDR3 sequence: CASSPDYGEQFF. The CDR3 DNA is TGTGCCAGCAGCCCCGACTACGGTGAGCAGTTCTTC.